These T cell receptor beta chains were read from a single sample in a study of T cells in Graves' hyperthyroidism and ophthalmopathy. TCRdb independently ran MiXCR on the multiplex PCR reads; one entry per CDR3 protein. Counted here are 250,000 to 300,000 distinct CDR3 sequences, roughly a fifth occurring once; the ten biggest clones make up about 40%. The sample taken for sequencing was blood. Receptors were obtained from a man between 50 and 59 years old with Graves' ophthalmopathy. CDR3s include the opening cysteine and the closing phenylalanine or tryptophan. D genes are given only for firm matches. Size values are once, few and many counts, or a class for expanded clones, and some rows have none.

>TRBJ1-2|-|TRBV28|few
CASSPPDGTGYTF
TGTGCCAGCAGCCCGCCGGACGGGACCGGCTACACCTTC
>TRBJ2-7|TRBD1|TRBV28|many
CASSVPQGAPPDEQYF
TGTGCCAGCAGTGTACCACAGGGGGCCCCCCCTGACGAGCAGTACTTC
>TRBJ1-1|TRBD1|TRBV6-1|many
CASSPGQANTEAFF
TGTGCCAGCAGTCCAGGACAGGCCAACACTGAAGCTTTCTTT
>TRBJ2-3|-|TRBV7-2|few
CASSQGIDNTQYF
TGTGCCAGCAGCCAAGGGATAGATAATACGCAGTATTTT
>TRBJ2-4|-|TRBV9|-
CASSVDEAPKNIQYF
TGTGCCAGCAGCGTAGACGAGGCCCCCAAAAACATTCAGTACTTC
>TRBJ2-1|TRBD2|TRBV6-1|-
CASTGTSGSDEQFF
TGTGCCAGCACTGGGACTAGCGGGAGCGATGAGCAGTTCTTC
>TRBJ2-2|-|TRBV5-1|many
CASSSGNTGELFF
TGCGCCAGCAGTAGCGGGAACACCGGGGAGCTGTTTTTT
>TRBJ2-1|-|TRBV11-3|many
CASSLETGEQFF
TGTGCCAGCAGCTTAGAGACCGGCGAGCAGTTCTTC
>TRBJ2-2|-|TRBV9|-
CASKPSGTNGELFF
TGTGCCAGCAAACCCAGCGGGACAAACGGGGAGCTGTTTTTT
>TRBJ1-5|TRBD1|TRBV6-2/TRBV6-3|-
CASSYTGQSSNQPQHF
TGTGCCAGCAGTTACACGGGACAGTCTAGCAATCAGCCCCAGCATTTT
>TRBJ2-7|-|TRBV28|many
CASSFGSYEQYF
TGTGCCAGCAGTTTCGGGTCCTACGAGCAGTACTTC
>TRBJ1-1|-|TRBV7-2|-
CASSRYMEAFF
TGTGCCAGCAGCAGGTACATGGAAGCTTTCTTT
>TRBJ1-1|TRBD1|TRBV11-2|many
CASSLPGTGRTEAFF
TGTGCCAGCAGCTTACCCGGGACAGGGAGGACTGAAGCTTTCTTT
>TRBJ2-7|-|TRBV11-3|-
CASSPGARSYEQYF
TGTGCCAGCAGCCCGGGGGCGCGGTCCTACGAGCAGTACTTC